This TCR beta chain was recovered during a study of control samples from healthy donors and cancer patients. This CDR3 is built from 15 residues. Trimming took 5 bases from V and 0 from J; bases not matched to a gene: 5. Germline loops: CDR1 SGHAT, CDR2 FQNNGV. The protocol was immunoSEQ multiplex PCR, while the TCRdb copy is restricted to in-frame clones and leaves out a portion. The repertoire holds about 51,000 clones, with approximately 80% as singletons. Sequencing was done on a sample of blood. The chain couples TRBV11-2 to TRBJ2-3; 7 bases line up with TRBD2. The clonotype was recovered from a man between 65 and 85 years old in good health. The CDR3 DNA sequence: TGTGCCAGCAGCCGCCTAGCGGTTAGCACAGATACGCAGTATTTT. Protein: CASSRLAVSTDTQYF.